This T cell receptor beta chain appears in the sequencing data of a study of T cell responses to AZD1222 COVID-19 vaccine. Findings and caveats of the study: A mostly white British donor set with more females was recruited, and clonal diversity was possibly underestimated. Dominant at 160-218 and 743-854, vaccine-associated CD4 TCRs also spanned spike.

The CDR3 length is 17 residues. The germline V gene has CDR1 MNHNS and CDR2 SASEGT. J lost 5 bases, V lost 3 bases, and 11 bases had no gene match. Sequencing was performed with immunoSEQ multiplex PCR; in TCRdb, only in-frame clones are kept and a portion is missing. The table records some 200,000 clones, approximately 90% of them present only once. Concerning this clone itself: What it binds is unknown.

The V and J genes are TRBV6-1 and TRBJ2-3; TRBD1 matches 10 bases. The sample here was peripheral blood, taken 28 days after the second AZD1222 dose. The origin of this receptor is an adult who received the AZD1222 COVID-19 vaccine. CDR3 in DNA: TGTGCCAGCAGTGATGCCACCGGGACAGGGGCGGGAGATACGCAGTATTTT. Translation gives CASSDATGTGAGDTQYF.